These T cell receptor beta chains were read from a single sample in a study of early T cells in non-severe SARS-CoV-2 infection. Via MiXCR, TCRdb re-called the 5' RACE reads, giving one row per CDR3 protein. The table has about 56,000 distinct CDR3 sequences, approximately 15% seen once. The sequenced sample was whole blood, obtained at baseline. These receptors originate from an adult who was a healthcare worker with PCR-confirmed SARS-CoV-2 infection or an uninfected control (not recorded which). Both conserved end residues are part of each CDR3. D genes are given only for firm matches. The size entry is marked missing in some rows and otherwise reads once, few, many or a size class.

j_gene,abundance,v_gene,d_gene,CDR3aa,CDR3nt
TRBJ2-5,many,TRBV29-1,.,CSVDPSEETQYF,TGCAGCGTTGATCCTAGCGAAGAGACCCAGTACTTC
TRBJ2-3,.,TRBV30,.,CAWAGGGDTQYF,TGTGCCTGGGCAGGGGGAGGCGATACGCAGTATTTT
TRBJ2-5,many,TRBV7-8,.,CASDMGGYRETQYF,TGTGCCAGTGACATGGGAGGCTACCGAGAGACCCAGTACTTC
TRBJ2-2,few,TRBV20-1,TRBD1,CSARDRRQGVTGELFF,TGCAGTGCTAGAGACAGGCGGCAGGGGGTGACCGGGGAGCTGTTTTTT
TRBJ2-7,few,TRBV4-1,.,CASSQAHQGRYEQYF,TGCGCCAGCAGCCAAGCCCACCAGGGTCGGTACGAGCAGTACTTC
TRBJ2-5,few,TRBV28,TRBD2,CASSPPGGGSGLETQYF,TGTGCCAGCAGTCCCCCCGGGGGGGGTTCGGGTTTAGAGACCCAGTACTTC
TRBJ1-6,many,TRBV27,.,CASSLYGQWNSPLHF,TGTGCCAGCAGTTTATATGGACAGTGGAATTCACCCCTCCACTTT
TRBJ1-2,.,TRBV5-1,.,CASSWAESGSGYTF,TGCGCCAGCAGCTGGGCGGAAAGCGGGAGTGGCTACACCTTC
TRBJ1-2,.,TRBV3-1,TRBD1,CATQQGTGGYTF,TGTGCCACCCAACAGGGGACCGGCGGCTACACCTTC
TRBJ2-7,.,TRBV11-2,TRBD1,CASSLEQGSVYEQYF,TGTGCCAGCAGCTTAGAACAGGGGTCCGTGTACGAGCAGTACTTC
TRBJ1-1,many,TRBV27,.,CASSFDRGMNTEAFF,TGTGCCAGCAGTTTCGATAGGGGCATGAACACTGAAGCTTTCTTT
TRBJ1-2,few,TRBV2,TRBD1,CASKRDSLNYGYTF,TGTGCCAGCAAAAGGGACAGCCTCAACTATGGCTACACCTTC
TRBJ2-7,few,TRBV6-1,.,CASRVVAFSYEQYF,TGTGCCAGCAGGGTAGTGGCGTTCTCCTACGAGCAGTACTTC
TRBJ1-2,.,TRBV15,.,CATSWIERQNYGYTF,TGTGCCACCAGTTGGATTGAACGACAGAACTATGGCTACACCTTC
TRBJ1-1,few,TRBV27,.,CASSGLQGMNTEAFF,TGTGCCAGCAGTGGTCTTCAGGGGATGAACACTGAAGCTTTCTTT
TRBJ2-3,few,TRBV6-2/TRBV6-3,TRBD2,CASRQIGLAGSLDTQYF,TGTGCCAGCAGACAAATCGGACTAGCGGGATCCTTGGATACGCAGTATTTT
TRBJ1-1,few,TRBV14,.,CASSQDVRTSVNTEAFF,TGTGCCAGCAGCCAAGATGTACGGACAAGCGTTAACACTGAAGCTTTCTTT
TRBJ2-1,many,TRBV20-1,.,CSPKSPDAYNEQFF,TGCAGCCCTAAGTCCCCCGATGCTTACAATGAGCAGTTCTTC
TRBJ2-7,many,TRBV12-3/TRBV12-4,.,CASTLPNSYEQYF,TGTGCCAGCACCCTGCCTAACTCCTACGAGCAGTACTTC
TRBJ2-7,.,TRBV7-9,TRBD2,CASSVAGGPYEQYF,TGTGCCAGCAGCGTAGCGGGAGGGCCCTACGAGCAGTACTTC
TRBJ1-5,.,TRBV19,.,CASSITSGMNQPQHF,TGTGCCAGTAGTATTACCTCAGGAATGAATCAGCCCCAGCATTTT
TRBJ1-5,.,TRBV2,TRBD1,CASSEPRQGLDISNQPQHF,TGTGCCAGCAGTGAACCCCGACAGGGTCTCGATATTAGCAATCAGCCCCAGCATTTT
TRBJ2-7,few,TRBV27,.,CASSRRGQVGPYEQYF,TGTGCCAGCAGTCGGAGGGGACAAGTCGGACCCTACGAGCAGTACTTC
TRBJ2-1,.,TRBV28,TRBD1,CASSAPGQGNNEQFF,TGTGCCAGCAGTGCCCCGGGACAGGGTAACAATGAGCAGTTCTTC
TRBJ2-7,.,TRBV6-1,TRBD1,CASSEPDRSTRF,TGTGCCAGCAGTGAACCGGACAGGTCAACCCGGTTC
TRBJ1-2,.,TRBV6-2/TRBV6-3,.,CASSSRTPGTAYGYTF,TGTGCCAGCAGTTCTCGGACTCCCGGGACGGCCTATGGCTACACCTTC
TRBJ2-2,few,TRBV5-1,.,CASSLVVTGELFF,TGCGCCAGCAGCTTGGTCGTCACCGGGGAGCTGTTTTTT
TRBJ2-1,many,TRBV7-2,.,CASTLLGVGSYNEQFF,TGTGCCAGCACCCTGCTTGGGGTGGGGTCCTACAATGAGCAGTTCTTC
TRBJ2-5,few,TRBV12-3/TRBV12-4,.,CASSLPQGLETQYF,TGTGCCAGCAGTTTACCCCAGGGATTAGAGACCCAGTACTTC
TRBJ2-2,few,TRBV12-3/TRBV12-4,.,CASRSDNTGELFF,TGTGCCAGCAGATCTGACAACACCGGGGAGCTGTTTTTT
TRBJ1-1,.,TRBV5-4,.,CASSPEGEMNTEAFF,TGTGCCAGCAGCCCGGAGGGGGAAATGAACACTGAAGCTTTCTTT
TRBJ1-3,large,TRBV18,.,CASSPRQERPLSGNTIYF,TGTGCCAGCTCACCAAGGCAGGAAAGGCCCCTCTCTGGAAACACCATATATTTT
TRBJ2-7,few,TRBV7-2,.,CASSWALGAYEQYF,TGTGCCAGCAGCTGGGCTCTCGGGGCCTACGAGCAGTACTTC
TRBJ2-1,.,TRBV10-2,TRBD2,CATHSGGHEQFF,TGCGCCACCCATAGCGGGGGGCATGAGCAGTTCTTC
TRBJ2-7,.,TRBV6-5,.,CASRELEGAYEQYF,TGTGCCAGCAGAGAACTCGAGGGGGCCTACGAGCAGTACTTC
TRBJ2-7,.,TRBV4-3,.,CASSQDEGNSYEQYF,TGCGCCAGCAGCCAAGATGAAGGGAACTCCTACGAGCAGTACTTC
TRBJ1-2,many,TRBV5-1,.,CASSLEQTYGYTF,TGCGCCAGCAGCTTGGAACAGACCTATGGCTACACCTTC
TRBJ2-3,medium-sized,TRBV20-1,TRBD1,CSATRQGISTGTQYF,TGCAGTGCTACCCGACAGGGGATAAGCACGGGTACGCAGTATTTT
TRBJ2-7,.,TRBV6-5,.,CASSYAGRNEQYF,TGTGCCAGCAGTTACGCGGGACGGAACGAGCAGTACTTC
TRBJ2-1,many,TRBV18,.,CASSPLGRGNNEQFF,TGTGCCAGCTCACCACTCGGACGGGGAAACAATGAGCAGTTCTTC
TRBJ2-1,few,TRBV7-9,.,CASSFASVHNEQFF,TGTGCCAGCAGCTTTGCTAGTGTTCACAATGAGCAGTTCTTC
TRBJ2-2,few,TRBV9,.,CASSVYDGRGTGELFF,TGTGCCAGCAGCGTGTACGACGGGAGAGGCACCGGGGAGCTGTTTTTT